This T cell receptor beta chain originates from a study of T cell repertoires in cytomegalovirus infection. Study-level information: Both CMV infection and a matching HLA type were indicated by public TCR beta signatures.

With respect to this clonotype: Its antigen remains unknown.

Each CDR3 protein is one row after TCRdb ran MiXCR on the reads. The repertoire holds fewer than 400,000 distinct CDR3 sequences, with 15% to 20% as singletons. General study results and limits: CMV carriers with the relevant HLA were identified by cumulative public TCR beta family frequency. HLA-C-restricted TCR beta clonotypes specific for CMV led the ex vivo response.

The sequence was collected from a human donor in good health (CMV status not recorded). Some clones in this sample may be carry-over from other donors' samples. Material: PBMCs.

The chain's CDR3 is CASSAVPNEKLFF. DNA of the CDR3: TGTGCCAGCAGTGCAGTTCCCAATGAAAAACTGTTTTTT. The chain carries TRBV6-1 and TRBJ1-4, with D hard to call. The CDR3 sequence is 13 residues long. V was pared by 4 bases and J by 5 bases, with 8 bases between. CDR1 is MNHNS, CDR2 SASEGT, per germline.